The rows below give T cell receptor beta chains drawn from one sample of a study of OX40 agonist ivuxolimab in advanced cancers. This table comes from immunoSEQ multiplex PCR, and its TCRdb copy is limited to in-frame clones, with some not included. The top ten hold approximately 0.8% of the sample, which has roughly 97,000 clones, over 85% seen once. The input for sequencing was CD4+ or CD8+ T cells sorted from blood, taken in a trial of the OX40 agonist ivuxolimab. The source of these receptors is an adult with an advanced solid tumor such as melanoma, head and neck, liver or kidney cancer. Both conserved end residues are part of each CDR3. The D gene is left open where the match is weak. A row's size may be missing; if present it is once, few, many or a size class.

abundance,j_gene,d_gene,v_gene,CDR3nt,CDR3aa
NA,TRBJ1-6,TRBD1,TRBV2,TGTGCCAGCAGCAGGGGGGCCAATTCACCCCTCCACTTT,CASSRGANSPLHF
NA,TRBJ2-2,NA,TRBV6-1,TGTGCCAGCAGCCGTATCTGGGGGTTGACCGAGGAGCTGTTTTTT,CASSRIWGLTEELFF
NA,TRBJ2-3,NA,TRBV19,TGTGCCAGTAGTTCGCCACGAGCTACCTACACAGATACGCAGTATTTT,CASSSPRATYTDTQYF
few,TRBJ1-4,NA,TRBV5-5,TGTGCCAGCAGTTTCACCGGGACTGAGACTGAAAAACTGTTTTTT,CASSFTGTETEKLFF
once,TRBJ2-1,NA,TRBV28,TGTGCCAGCAGTCAGTGGTCCAGCTACAATGAGCAGTTCTTC,CASSQWSSYNEQFF
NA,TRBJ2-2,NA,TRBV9,TGTGCCAGCAGCGTAGAGGGCGGCACAGCCGGGGAGCTGTTTTTT,CASSVEGGTAGELFF
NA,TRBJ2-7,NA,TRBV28,TGTGCCAGCAGTTCAGTATCCTACGAGCAGTACTTC,CASSSVSYEQYF
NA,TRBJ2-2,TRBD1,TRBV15,TGTGCCACCAGCAGAGATTTGGGGACAGGAAACACCGGGGAGCTGTTTTTT,CATSRDLGTGNTGELFF
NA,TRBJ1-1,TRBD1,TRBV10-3,TGTGCCATCAGCCCCGGTGCGGCGGGACAGTATGTAGCTTTCTTT,CAISPGAAGQYVAFF
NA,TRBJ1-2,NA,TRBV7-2,TGTGCCAGCAGCTTCAACCTGGATGGCTACACCTTC,CASSFNLDGYTF
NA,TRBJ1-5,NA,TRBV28,TGTGCCAGCACCAGGGCGGGTGGGGTTCAGCCCCAGCATTTT,CASTRAGGVQPQHF
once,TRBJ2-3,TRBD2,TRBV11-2,TGTGCCAGCAGCCGGTCGGGGGGAGGAGATACGCAGTATTTT,CASSRSGGGDTQYF
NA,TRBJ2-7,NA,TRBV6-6,TGTGCCAGCAGTTCTCTTCCCCTCGGGTACGAGCAGTACTTC,CASSSLPLGYEQYF
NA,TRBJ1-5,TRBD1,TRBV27,TGTGCCAGCAGTTTATTAGGGGGCGCGAGCAATCAGCCCCAGCATTTT,CASSLLGGASNQPQHF
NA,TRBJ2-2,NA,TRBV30,TGTGCCTGGAGGTTGGGGATGGCCGGGGAGCTGTTTTTT,CAWRLGMAGELFF
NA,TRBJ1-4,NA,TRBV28,TGTGCCAGCAGTTTAAGGCGACACGTTAATGAAAAACTGTTTTTT,CASSLRRHVNEKLFF
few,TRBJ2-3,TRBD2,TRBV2,TGTGCCAGCAGTGAAGCGGGGCTAGCGGGGGTCAATACGCAGTATTTT,CASSEAGLAGVNTQYF
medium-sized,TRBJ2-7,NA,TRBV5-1,TGCGCCAGCAGCCCTGGGACGGATACCTACGAGCAGTACTTC,CASSPGTDTYEQYF
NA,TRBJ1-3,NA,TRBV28,TGTGCCAGCACTTTAGACACAGTAACTGGAAACACCATATATTTT,CASTLDTVTGNTIYF
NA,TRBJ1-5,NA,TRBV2,TGTGCCAGCGCTTCGGAAGGGATGGGCAATCAGCCCCAGCATTTT,CASASEGMGNQPQHF
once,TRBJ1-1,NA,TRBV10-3,TGTGCCATCAGCAGCAGGGGCATGAACACTGAAGCTTTCTTT,CAISSRGMNTEAFF
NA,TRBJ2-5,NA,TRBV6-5,TGTGCCAGCAGTGTTGGTGTGACCCAGTACTTC,CASSVGVTQYF
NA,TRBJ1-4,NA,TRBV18,TGTGCCAGCTCACCGGTAGGAGGGGCTACCAATGAAAAACTGTTTTTT,CASSPVGGATNEKLFF
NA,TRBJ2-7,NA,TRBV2,TGTGCCAGCACCAGCCTGGTTGGTACGGAGCAGTACTTC,CASTSLVGTEQYF
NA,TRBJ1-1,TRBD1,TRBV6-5,TGTGCCAGCAGGATTCTTCCGGGACAGAATGAAGCTTTCTTT,CASRILPGQNEAFF
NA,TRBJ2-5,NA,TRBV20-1,TGCAGTGCACGCCTCTCCGAGACCCAGTACTTC,CSARLSETQYF
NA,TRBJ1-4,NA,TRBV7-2,TGTGCCAGCAGCTTAGATAGGCAGCTTAATGAAAAACTGTTTTTT,CASSLDRQLNEKLFF
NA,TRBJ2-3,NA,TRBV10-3,TGTGCCATCAGTGAGTTAGGACCCGGGACATCACGTAGGTATTTT,CAISELGPGTSRRYF
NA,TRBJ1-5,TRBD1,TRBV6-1,TGTGCCAGCAGCGCGGGACAGGGTAATCAGCCCCAGCATTTT,CASSAGQGNQPQHF
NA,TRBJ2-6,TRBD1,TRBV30,TGTGCCTGGAGTCTCACAGGGACAGATGGGGCCAACGTCCTGACTTTC,CAWSLTGTDGANVLTF
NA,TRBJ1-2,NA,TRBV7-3,TGTGCCAGCATCCCAGACGGCGGGGGAACTAACTATGGCTACACCTTC,CASIPDGGGTNYGYTF
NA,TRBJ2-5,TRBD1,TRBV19,TGTGCCAGCTCAGGGGGCCGGATAGAGACCCAGTACTTC,CASSGGRIETQYF
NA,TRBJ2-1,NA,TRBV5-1,TGCGCCAGCAGCTTTCCTGGACAGATCAATGAGCAGTTCTTC,CASSFPGQINEQFF
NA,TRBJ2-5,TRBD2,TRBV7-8,TGTGCCAGCAGCTCAGGACTAGCGGGGAAGTACCAAGAGACCCAGTACTTC,CASSSGLAGKYQETQYF
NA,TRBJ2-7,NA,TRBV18,TGTGCCAGCTCACCACGCGTTCCACAGAGCTCCTACGAGCAGTACTTC,CASSPRVPQSSYEQYF
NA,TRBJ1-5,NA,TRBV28,TGTGCCAGCAGTTTTTCGATCGCAGACCTCAATCAGCCCCAGCATTTT,CASSFSIADLNQPQHF
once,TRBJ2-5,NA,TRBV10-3,TGTGCCATCAGTGAGTCGGTCGGAGGTGAGACCCAGTACTTC,CAISESVGGETQYF
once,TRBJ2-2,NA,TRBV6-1,TGTGCCAGCAGTGATTACCAGAGGGTTGTGAACACCGGGGAGCTGTTTTTT,CASSDYQRVVNTGELFF
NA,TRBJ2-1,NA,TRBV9,TGTGCCAGCAGCGTAGGGATCAGGGGCCCCCCCTACAATGAGCAGTTCTTC,CASSVGIRGPPYNEQFF
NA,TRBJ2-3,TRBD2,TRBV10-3,TGTGCCATCAGTACCCTAGCGGGGGGCAAAAGCACAGATACGCAGTATTTT,CAISTLAGGKSTDTQYF
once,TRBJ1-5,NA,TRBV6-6,TGTGCCAGCAGTTCTTTGGGACGGACTAGCAATCAGCCCCAGCATTTT,CASSSLGRTSNQPQHF
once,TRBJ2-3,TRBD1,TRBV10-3,TGTGCCATCAGCCGACAGGGGAGCACAGATACGCAGTATTTT,CAISRQGSTDTQYF
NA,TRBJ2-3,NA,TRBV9,TGTGCCAGCAGCGTAGTAGCGGAAAGCACAGATACGCAGTATTTT,CASSVVAESTDTQYF
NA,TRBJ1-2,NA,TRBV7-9,TGTGCCAGCAGCTTAGAAGGGGGTCGGTTAAACTATGGCTACACCTTC,CASSLEGGRLNYGYTF
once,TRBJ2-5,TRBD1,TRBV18,TGTGCCAGCTCACCGAACAGGGGCCAAGAGACCCAGTACTTC,CASSPNRGQETQYF
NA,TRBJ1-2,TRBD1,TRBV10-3,TGTGCCATCAGCGCAGACAGGGGCTATGGCTACACCTTC,CAISADRGYGYTF
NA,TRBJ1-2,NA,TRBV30,TGTGCTTTAGGGGGGGGCAGCCTCTACACCTTC,CALGGGSLYTF